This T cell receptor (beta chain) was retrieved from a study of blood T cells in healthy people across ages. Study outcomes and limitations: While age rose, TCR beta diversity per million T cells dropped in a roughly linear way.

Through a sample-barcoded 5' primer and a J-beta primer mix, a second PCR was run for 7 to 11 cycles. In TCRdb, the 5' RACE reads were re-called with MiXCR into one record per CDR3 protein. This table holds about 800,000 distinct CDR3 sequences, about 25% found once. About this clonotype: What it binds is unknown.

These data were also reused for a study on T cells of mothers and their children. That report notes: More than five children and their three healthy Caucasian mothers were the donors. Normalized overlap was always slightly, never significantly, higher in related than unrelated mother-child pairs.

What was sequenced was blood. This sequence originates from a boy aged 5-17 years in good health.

CDR3: CASSLSEGQHNIQYF. CDR3 nucleotides: TGTGCCAGCAGCTTAAGCGAGGGTCAACACAACATTCAGTACTTC. The V call is TRBV7-9, the J call TRBJ2-4; a possible D gene is TRBD2 (5 bases). This CDR3 region has 15 residues. The germline V and J ends were trimmed by 2 bases and 7 bases, with 15 bases remaining between them. Germline CDR1 reads SEHNR; CDR2 reads FQNEAQ (reference sequence).